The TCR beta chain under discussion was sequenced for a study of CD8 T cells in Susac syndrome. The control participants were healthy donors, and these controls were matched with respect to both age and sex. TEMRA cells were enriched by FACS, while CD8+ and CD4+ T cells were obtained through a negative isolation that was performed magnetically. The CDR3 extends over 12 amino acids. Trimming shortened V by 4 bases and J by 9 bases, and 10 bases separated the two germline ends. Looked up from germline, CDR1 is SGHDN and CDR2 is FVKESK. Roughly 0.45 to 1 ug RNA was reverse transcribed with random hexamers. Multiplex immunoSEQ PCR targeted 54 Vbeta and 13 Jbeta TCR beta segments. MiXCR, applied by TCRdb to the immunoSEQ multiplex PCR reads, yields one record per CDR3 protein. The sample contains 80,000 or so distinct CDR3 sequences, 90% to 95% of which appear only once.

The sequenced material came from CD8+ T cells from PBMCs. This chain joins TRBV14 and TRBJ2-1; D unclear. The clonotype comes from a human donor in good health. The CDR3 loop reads CASSPAGREQFF. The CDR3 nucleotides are TGTGCCAGCAGCCCCGCCGGGCGTGAGCAGTTCTTC.